This T cell receptor beta chain emerged from a study of T cells in Graves' hyperthyroidism and ophthalmopathy. TCR beta CDR3 region amplification was performed from RNA transcripts. First-round RT-PCR targeting the TCR CDR3 was performed with the HTBI primer set. From the multiplex PCR reads, TCRdb called clonotypes with MiXCR, one entry per CDR3 protein. The sample includes approximately 590,000 distinct CDR3 sequences, 15% to 17% of them seen just once. As concerns this clonotype: A single base separates this from a much larger clone, so it may be a read error.

The CDR3 loop spans 16 amino acids. Trimming took off 8 bases at V and 2 bases at J, with 20 bases between the two ends. The V gene is TRBV12-3 or TRBV12-4, the J gene TRBJ2-3; D is possibly TRBD2 (6 bases). Sequenced: blood. This clonotype was obtained from a woman aged 25 to 39 with Graves' hyperthyroidism. CDR3 in DNA: TGTGCCAGCGGCCAGCGGAGGGCAGAACTCACAGATACGCAGTATTTT. It encodes CASGQRRAELTDTQYF.